The present T cell receptor (beta chain) was sequenced within a study of shared clonotypes between healthy human individuals. To note about this clone: Its antigen is unknown. Within the sample, other DNA sequences also encode this same CDR3.

This CDR3 is built from 15 residues. Germline V lookup: CDR1 SGHNT, CDR2 YYREEE (reference sequence). The J segment lost 4 bases and the V segment lost 0 bases, leaving 4 bases of the junction unmatched. Sequencing used immunoSEQ multiplex PCR; TCRdb keeps in-frame clones, though not all of them. The data contain roughly 2 million clones, roughly 95% of them singletons. Naive CD8 cells comprised CD45RO-negative, CCR7-positively selected cells, excluding terminally differentiated effector memory CD45RA+ cells. Whole-study findings and limits: Naive subsets tended to show greater estimated richness than memory subsets. Among a few donors, approximately 5% of naive CD4 clonotypes were found in common. The sampled material consisted only of blood, and tissue repertoires are likely to differ.

The sequence came from a young man in good health. This chain joins TRBV5-4 and TRBJ2-3, with 8 bases lining up with TRBD2. The sequenced sample was naive CD8+ T cells sorted from blood. CDR3 DNA sequence: TGTGCCAGCAGCTTGGGGACGGGGGGGGCAGATACGCAGTATTTT. Translating gives CASSLGTGGADTQYF.